A single sample is the source of the 14 T cell receptor beta chains below, sequenced in a study of cytomegalovirus exposure and HLA in healthy donors. PCR employed 60 Vbeta and 13 Jbeta primers. The assay was immunoSEQ multiplex PCR, and TCRdb's table has in-frame clones only and misses some. Of fewer than 200,000 clones listed, roughly 80% are singletons. Sequencing was carried out using PBMCs. The source is a male donor in good health and CMV-seronegative.

This clone was seen a handful of times. The chain carries TRBV5-5 and TRBJ2-1; the D gene is possibly TRBD2 (5 bases). Trimming took off 1 base at V and 6 bases at J, with 11 bases between the two ends. Per germline, CDR1 SGHKS and CDR2 YYEKEE (reference sequence). There are 14 residues in the CDR3. The CDR3 spells CASSLKRWGNEQFF. CDR3 DNA sequence: TGTGCCAGCAGCTTGAAGCGGTGGGGCAATGAGCAGTTCTTC.

The V call is TRBV11-3, the J call TRBJ2-1; 7 bases are shared with TRBD2. V trimming: 7 bases; J trimming: 2 bases; junction bases outside the gene matches: 8. CDR3 size: 15 residues. Germline V gene sequence: CDR1 SGHNT, CDR2 YENEEA. The CDR3 DNA reads as TGTGCCAGCAAAGAGCGGGATAGCCCCTACAATGAGCAGTTCTTC. It codes for CASKERDSPYNEQFF.

The chain links TRBV5-4 to TRBJ2-7, with a possible D match to TRBD2 (5 bases). Trimming stripped 4 bases from V and 0 bases from J, with 8 bases between. The CDR3 totals 13 residues. In germline, CDR1 is SGHNT, CDR2 YYREEE (reference sequence). The CDR3 here is CASSPGYSYEQYF. The CDR3 DNA reads TGTGCCAGCAGCCCGGGGTACTCCTACGAGCAGTACTTC.

The V and J genes are TRBV27 and TRBJ2-7; 9 bases agree with TRBD1. The J segment lost 7 bases and the V segment lost 5 bases, leaving 6 bases of the junction unmatched. Germline V gene lookup returns CDR1 MNHEY and CDR2 SMNVEV (reference sequence). The CDR3 totals 13 residues. The CDR3 region is CASSVTGGLEQYF. DNA for the CDR3: TGTGCCAGCAGTGTTACAGGGGGCCTTGAGCAGTACTTC.

This clone was counted only a few times. The chain links TRBV13 to TRBJ2-7; D not certain. This CDR3 is 12 amino acids long. The V gene lost 5 bases and the J gene lost 0 bases, with 5 bases spanning the gap. Germline CDR1 PRHDT, CDR2 FYEKMQ (reference sequence). CDR3 DNA: TGTGCCAGCAGCAGCCGCTCCTACGAGCAGTACTTC. Protein sequence: CASSSRSYEQYF.

This chain links TRBV7-9 with TRBJ1-3; no clear D. The V gene lost 5 bases and the J gene lost 8 bases, with 13 bases spanning the gap. Per germline, CDR1 SEHNR and CDR2 FQNEAQ (reference sequence). The CDR3 totals 13 residues. The CDR3 DNA is TGTGCCAGCAGCCACCGCGGGCAAGACACCATATATTTT. Its protein is CASSHRGQDTIYF.

V gene TRBV5-1 combines with J gene TRBJ1-4, with D possibly TRBD1 on 5 matching bases. The germline V gene encodes CDR1 SGHRS and CDR2 YFSETQ. The CDR3 runs 15 residues. The germline V and J ends were trimmed by 4 bases and 3 bases, with 13 bases remaining between them. The CDR3 region has the DNA TGCGCCAGCAGCCCCCTAGGGGTTGCTAATGAAAAACTGTTTTTT. Amino acids: CASSPLGVANEKLFF.

Only a few counts were recorded for this clone. This chain uses TRBV4-2 with TRBJ2-7; D gene uncertain. The CDR3 totals 14 residues. The V gene's germline CDR1 is LGHNA and CDR2 YNFKEQ. The germline V and J ends were trimmed by 1 base and 6 bases, with 13 bases remaining between them. The CDR3 spells CASSQAGTVIEQYF. CDR3 nucleotide sequence: TGTGCCAGCAGCCAAGCAGGTACCGTTATCGAGCAGTACTTC.

CDR3 region: CASTHPGQETQYF. The CDR3 DNA is TGTGCCAGCACTCACCCGGGGCAAGAGACCCAGTACTTC. The J gene is TRBJ2-5, the V gene TRBV6-5, with a weak D call TRBD2 (5 bases). V gave up 7 bases and J gave up 2 bases, with 11 bases separating them. Germline V gives CDR1 MNHEY, CDR2 SVGAGI. The CDR3 covers 13 residues.

This clone was detected only a few times. The rearrangement uses TRBV7-2 and TRBJ2-5; a weak D match, TRBD1 (5 bases). There are 11 residues in the CDR3. With 9 bases removed from V and 11 bases from J, the gap between germline ends came to 16 bases. Germline V gene lookup returns CDR1 SGHTA and CDR2 FQGNSA. The CDR3 here is CASSTVGPQYF. CDR3 in DNA: TGTGCCAGTAGTACTGTGGGGCCGCAGTACTTC.

This chain connects TRBV9 to TRBJ1-2; D remains unclear. Trimming removed 3 bases from V and 7 bases from J, with 16 bases in between. Germline values: CDR1 SGDLS, CDR2 YYNGEE. The CDR3 consists of 14 residues. The CDR3 here is CASSAQGGLSGYTF. In DNA form, the CDR3 reads TGTGCCAGCAGCGCCCAAGGTGGGCTGAGTGGCTACACCTTC.

The genes are TRBV14 and TRBJ1-2; D gene unclear. The length of the CDR3 is 14 residues. Per the germline V gene, CDR1 is SGHDN and CDR2 is FVKESK. V shed 4 bases and J shed 5 bases, with 14 bases lying between them. The CDR3 coding sequence is TGTGCCAGCAGCCGGACGACGGCGGGTTATGGCTACACCTTC. Amino acids: CASSRTTAGYGYTF.

The chain is built from TRBV7-2 and TRBJ2-1, with TRBD2 identical over 11 bases. The CDR3 spans 13 residues. CDR1 is SGHTA, CDR2 FQGNSA, per germline. Trimming took 6 bases from V and 10 from J; bases not matched to a gene: 5. In DNA, the CDR3 is TGTGCCAGCAGATTGACTAGCGGGACAGAGCAGTTCTTC. Residues: CASRLTSGTEQFF.

This rearrangement joins TRBV6-4 to TRBJ2-1, with 12 nucleotides matching TRBD2. CDR1 is MRHNA and CDR2 is SNTAGT in the germline V gene. The CDR3 totals 15 residues. V was pared by 4 bases and J by 4 bases, with 2 bases of the junction left unmatched. CDR3 protein: CASSVLAGGYNEQFF. DNA of the CDR3: TGTGCCAGCAGTGTTCTAGCGGGGGGGTACAATGAGCAGTTCTTC.